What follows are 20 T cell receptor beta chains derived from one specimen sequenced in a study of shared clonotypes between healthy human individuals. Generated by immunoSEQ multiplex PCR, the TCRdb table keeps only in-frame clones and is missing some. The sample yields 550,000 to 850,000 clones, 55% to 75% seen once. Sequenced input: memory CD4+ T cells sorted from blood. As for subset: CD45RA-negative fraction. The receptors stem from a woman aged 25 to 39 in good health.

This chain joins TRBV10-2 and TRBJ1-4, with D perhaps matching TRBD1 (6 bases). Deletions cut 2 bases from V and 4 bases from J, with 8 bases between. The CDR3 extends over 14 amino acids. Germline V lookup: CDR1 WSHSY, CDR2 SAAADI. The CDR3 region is CASSEDRINEKLFF. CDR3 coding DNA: TGCGCCAGCAGTGAGGACAGGATTAATGAAAAACTGTTTTTT.

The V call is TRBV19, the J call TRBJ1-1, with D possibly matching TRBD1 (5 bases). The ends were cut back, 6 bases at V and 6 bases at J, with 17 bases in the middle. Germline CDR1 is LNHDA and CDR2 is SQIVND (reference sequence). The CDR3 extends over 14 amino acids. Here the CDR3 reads CASRKTGSLAEAFF. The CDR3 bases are TGTGCCAGTAGGAAAACAGGCTCCCTAGCTGAAGCTTTCTTT.

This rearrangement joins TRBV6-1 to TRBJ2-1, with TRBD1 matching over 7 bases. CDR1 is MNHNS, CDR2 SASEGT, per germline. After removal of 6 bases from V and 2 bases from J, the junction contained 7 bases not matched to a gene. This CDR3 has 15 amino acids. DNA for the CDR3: TGTGCCAGCAGAGCAGGGGGTGGTACCTACAATGAGCAGTTCTTC. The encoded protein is CASRAGGGTYNEQFF.

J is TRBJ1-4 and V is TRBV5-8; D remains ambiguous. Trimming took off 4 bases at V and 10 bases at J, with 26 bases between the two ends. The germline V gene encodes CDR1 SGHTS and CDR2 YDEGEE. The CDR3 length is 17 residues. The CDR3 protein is CASSLPIMSGLGRKLFF. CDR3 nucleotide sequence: TGTGCCAGCAGCCTCCCGATAATGTCGGGTCTCGGGCGAAAACTGTTTTTT.

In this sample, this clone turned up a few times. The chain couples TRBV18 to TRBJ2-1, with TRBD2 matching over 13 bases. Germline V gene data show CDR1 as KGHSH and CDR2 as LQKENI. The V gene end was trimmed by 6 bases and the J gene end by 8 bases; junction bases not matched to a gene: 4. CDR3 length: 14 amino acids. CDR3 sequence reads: CASSGTSGNHEQFF. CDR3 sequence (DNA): TGTGCCAGCTCCGGGACTAGCGGGAATCATGAGCAGTTCTTC.

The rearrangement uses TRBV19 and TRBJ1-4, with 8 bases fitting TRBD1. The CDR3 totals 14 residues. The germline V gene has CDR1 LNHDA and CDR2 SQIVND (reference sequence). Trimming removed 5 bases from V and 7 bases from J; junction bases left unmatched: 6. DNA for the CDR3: TGTGCCAGTAGTCCGAGACAGGGGATTGAAAAACTGTTTTTT. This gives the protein CASSPRQGIEKLFF. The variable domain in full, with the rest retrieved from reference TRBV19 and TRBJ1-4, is DGGITQSPKYLFRKEGQNVTLSCEQNLNHDAMYWYRQDPGQGLRLIYYSQIVNDFQKGDIAEGYSVSREKKESFPLTVTSAQKNPTAFYLCASSPRQGIEKLFFGSGTQLSVL.

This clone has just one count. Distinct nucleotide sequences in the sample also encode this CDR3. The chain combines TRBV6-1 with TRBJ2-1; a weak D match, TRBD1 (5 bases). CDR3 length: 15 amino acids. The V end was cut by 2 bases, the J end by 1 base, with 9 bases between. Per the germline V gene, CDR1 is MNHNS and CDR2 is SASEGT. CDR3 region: CASSELAGSYNEQFF. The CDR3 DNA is TGTGCCAGCAGTGAATTGGCAGGGTCCTACAATGAGCAGTTCTTC.

The CDR3 DNA is TGTGCCAGCAGCCCTATGGGGCTCTCTGGAAACACCATATATTTT. It yields the protein CASSPMGLSGNTIYF. The V and J genes are TRBV2 and TRBJ1-3; D might be TRBD1 (5 bases). The CDR3 sequence is 15 residues long. Germline-derived CDR1 and CDR2 are SNHLY and FYNNEI. V lost 6 bases, J lost 0 bases, and 12 bases lay in between.

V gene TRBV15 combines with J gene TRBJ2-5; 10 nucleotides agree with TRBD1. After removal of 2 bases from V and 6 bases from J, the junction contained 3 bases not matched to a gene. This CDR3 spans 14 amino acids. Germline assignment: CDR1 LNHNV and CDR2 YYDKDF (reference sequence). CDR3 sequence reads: CATSRSGQGKTQYF. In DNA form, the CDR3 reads TGTGCCACCAGCAGATCGGGACAGGGGAAGACCCAGTACTTC.

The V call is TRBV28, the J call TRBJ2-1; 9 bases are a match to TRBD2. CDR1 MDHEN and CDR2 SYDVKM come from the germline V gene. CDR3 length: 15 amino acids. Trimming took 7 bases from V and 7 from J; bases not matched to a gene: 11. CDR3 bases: TGTGCCAGCAAGGTATTAGCGGGAGTCGCGAATGAGCAGTTCTTC. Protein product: CASKVLAGVANEQFF.

The CDR3 sequence: CASSPPEDTQYF. As DNA, the CDR3 is TGCGCCAGCAGCCCACCCGAAGATACGCAGTATTTT. The V call is TRBV5-1, the J call TRBJ2-3; D gene unclear. Per germline, CDR1 SGHRS and CDR2 YFSETQ. The CDR3 spans 12 residues. V lost 4 bases, J lost 5 bases, and 8 bases lay in between.

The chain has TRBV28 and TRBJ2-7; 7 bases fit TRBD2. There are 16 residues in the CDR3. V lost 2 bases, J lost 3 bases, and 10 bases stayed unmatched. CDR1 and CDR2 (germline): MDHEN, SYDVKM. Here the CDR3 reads CASSLKIGGRRYEQYF. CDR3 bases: TGTGCCAGCAGTTTAAAGATCGGCGGGAGACGCTACGAGCAGTACTTC.

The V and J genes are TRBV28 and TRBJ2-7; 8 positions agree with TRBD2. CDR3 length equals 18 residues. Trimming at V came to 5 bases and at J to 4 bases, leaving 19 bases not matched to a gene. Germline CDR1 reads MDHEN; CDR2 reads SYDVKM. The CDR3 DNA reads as TGTGCCAGCAGTACACCCGGATCCTCGGGAGGGAAAATTTACGAGCAGTACTTC. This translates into CASSTPGSSGGKIYEQYF.

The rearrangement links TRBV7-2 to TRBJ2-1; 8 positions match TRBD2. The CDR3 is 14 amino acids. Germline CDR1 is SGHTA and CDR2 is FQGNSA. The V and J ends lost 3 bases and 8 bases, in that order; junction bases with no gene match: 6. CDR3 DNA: TGTGCCAGCAGCTTCCAGCGGGAGTTTCATGAGCAGTTCTTC. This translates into CASSFQREFHEQFF.

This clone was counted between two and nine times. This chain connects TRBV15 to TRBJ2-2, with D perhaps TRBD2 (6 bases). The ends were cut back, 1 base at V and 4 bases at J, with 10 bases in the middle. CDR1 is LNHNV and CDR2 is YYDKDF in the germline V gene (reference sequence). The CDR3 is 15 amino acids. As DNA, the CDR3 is TGTGCCACCAGCAGAGTGCGGGAATTCACCGGGGAGCTGTTTTTT. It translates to CATSRVREFTGELFF.

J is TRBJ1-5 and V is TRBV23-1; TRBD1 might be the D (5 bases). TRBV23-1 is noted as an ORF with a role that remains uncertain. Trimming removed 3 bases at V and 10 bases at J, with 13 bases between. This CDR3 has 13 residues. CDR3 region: CASSQGGWRPQHF. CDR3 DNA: TGCGCCAGCAGTCAGGGGGGTTGGAGACCCCAGCATTTT.

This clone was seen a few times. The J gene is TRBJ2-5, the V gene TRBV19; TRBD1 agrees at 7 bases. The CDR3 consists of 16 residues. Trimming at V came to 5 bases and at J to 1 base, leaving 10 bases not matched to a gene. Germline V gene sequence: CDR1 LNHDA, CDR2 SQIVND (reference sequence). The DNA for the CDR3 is TGTGCCAGTAGTCCCACCGTCTACAGGGGCCAAGAGACCCAGTACTTC. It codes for CASSPTVYRGQETQYF.

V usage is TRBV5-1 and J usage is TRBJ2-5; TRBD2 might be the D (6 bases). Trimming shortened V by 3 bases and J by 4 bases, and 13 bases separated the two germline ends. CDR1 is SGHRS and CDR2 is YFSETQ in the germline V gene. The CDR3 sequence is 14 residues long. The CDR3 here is CASSSGERRETQYF. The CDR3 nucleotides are TGCGCCAGCAGCTCGGGGGAGAGGCGAGAGACCCAGTACTTC.

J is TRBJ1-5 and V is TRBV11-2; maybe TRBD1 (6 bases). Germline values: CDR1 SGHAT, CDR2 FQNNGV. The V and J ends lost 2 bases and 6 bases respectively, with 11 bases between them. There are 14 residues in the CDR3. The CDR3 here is CASSLTGGVQPQHF. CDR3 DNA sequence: TGTGCCAGCAGCTTAACGGGGGGCGTTCAGCCCCAGCATTTT.

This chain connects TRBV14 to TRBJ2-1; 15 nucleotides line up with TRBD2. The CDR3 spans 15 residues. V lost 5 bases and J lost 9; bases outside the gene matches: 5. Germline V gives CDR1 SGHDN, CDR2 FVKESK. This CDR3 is CASSLSGLAGGEQFF. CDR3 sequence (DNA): TGTGCCAGCAGCTTATCGGGACTAGCGGGAGGTGAGCAGTTCTTC.